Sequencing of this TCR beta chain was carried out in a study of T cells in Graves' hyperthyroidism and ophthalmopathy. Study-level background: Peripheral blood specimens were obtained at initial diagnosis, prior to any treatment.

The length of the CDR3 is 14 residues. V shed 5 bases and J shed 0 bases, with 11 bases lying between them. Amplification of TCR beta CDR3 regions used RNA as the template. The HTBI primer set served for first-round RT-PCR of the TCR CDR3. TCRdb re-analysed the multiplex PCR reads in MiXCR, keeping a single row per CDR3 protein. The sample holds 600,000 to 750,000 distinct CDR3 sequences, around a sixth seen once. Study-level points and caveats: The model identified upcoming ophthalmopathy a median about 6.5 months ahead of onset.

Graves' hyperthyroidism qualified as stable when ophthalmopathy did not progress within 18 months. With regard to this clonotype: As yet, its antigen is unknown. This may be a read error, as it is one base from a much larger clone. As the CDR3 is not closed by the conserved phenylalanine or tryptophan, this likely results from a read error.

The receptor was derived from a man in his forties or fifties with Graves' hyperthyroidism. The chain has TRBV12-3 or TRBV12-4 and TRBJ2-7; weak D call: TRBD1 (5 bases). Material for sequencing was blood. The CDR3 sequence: CASSRAGFSYEQYL. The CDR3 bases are TGTGCCAGCAGTCGCGCAGGGTTCTCCTACGAGCAGTACCTC.